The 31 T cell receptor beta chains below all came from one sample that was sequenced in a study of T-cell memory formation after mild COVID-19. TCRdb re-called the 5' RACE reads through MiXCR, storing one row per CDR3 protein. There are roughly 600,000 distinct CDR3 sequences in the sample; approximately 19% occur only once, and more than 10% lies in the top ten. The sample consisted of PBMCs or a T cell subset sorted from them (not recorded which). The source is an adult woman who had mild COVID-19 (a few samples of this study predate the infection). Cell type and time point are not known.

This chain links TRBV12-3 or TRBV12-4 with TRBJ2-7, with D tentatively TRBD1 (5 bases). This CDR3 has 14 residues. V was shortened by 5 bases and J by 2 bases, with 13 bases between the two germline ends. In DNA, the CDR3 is TGTGCCAGCAGTCCAGGGATGCCCGCCTACGAGCAGTACTTC. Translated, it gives CASSPGMPAYEQYF.

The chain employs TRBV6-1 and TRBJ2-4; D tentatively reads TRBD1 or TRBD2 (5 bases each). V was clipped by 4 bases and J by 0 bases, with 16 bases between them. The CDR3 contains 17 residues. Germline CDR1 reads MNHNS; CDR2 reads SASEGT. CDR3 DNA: TGTGCCAGCAGTGGCGCTGTCCGGGGCCTAGCCAAAAACATTCAGTACTTC. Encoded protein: CASSGAVRGLAKNIQYF.

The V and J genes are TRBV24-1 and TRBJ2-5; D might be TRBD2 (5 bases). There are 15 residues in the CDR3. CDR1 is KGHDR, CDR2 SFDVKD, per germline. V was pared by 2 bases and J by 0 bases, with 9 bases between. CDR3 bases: TGTGCCACCAGTGATTCTTCGGGGAACCAAGAGACCCAGTACTTC. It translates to CATSDSSGNQETQYF.

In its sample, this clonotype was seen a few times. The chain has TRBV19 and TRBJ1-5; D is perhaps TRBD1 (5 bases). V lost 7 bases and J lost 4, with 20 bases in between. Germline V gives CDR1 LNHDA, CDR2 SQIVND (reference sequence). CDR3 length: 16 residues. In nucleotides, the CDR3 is TGTGCCAGTACCTATGGCGGCGGGGCGGTAAATCAGCCCCAGCATTTT. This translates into CASTYGGGAVNQPQHF.

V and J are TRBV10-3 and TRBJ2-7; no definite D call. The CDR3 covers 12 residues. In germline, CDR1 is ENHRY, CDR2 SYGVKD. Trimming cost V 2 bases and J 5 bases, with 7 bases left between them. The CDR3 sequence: CAISEGLNEQYF. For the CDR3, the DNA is TGTGCCATCAGTGAGGGCTTGAACGAGCAGTACTTC.

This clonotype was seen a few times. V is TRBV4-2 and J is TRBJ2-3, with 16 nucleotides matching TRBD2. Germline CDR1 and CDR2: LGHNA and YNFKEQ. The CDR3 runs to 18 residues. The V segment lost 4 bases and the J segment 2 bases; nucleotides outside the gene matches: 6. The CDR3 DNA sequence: TGTGCCAGCAGCCTGGGACTAGCGGGAGGGGGTTCCACAGATACGCAGTATTTT. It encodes CASSLGLAGGGSTDTQYF.

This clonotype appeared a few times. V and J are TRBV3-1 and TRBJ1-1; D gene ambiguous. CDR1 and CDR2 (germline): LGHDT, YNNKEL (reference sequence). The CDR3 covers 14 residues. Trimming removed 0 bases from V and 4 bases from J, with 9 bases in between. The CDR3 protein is CASSQDIRVTEAFF. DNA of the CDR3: TGTGCCAGCAGCCAAGATATAAGGGTCACTGAAGCTTTCTTT.

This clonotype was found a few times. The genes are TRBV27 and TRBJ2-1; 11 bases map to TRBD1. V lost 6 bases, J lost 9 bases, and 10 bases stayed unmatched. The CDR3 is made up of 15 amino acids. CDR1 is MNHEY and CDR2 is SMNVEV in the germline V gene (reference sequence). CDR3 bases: TGTGCCAGCAGACCCTCCGGGACAGGGGGGACTGAGCAGTTCTTC. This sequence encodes CASRPSGTGGTEQFF.

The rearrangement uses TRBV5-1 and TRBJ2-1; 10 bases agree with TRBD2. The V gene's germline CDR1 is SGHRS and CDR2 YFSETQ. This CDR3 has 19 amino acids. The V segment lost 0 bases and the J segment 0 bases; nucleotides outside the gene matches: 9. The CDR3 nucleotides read TGCGCCAGCAGCTTGGGACTAGCGGGCCCTGTTAGCTCCTACAATGAGCAGTTCTTC. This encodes CASSLGLAGPVSSYNEQFF.

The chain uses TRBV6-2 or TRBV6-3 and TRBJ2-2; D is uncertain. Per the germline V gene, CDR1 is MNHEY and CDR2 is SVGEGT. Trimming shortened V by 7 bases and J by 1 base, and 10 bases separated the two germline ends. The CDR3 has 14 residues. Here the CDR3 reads CASTIAGNTGELFF. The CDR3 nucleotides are TGTGCCAGCACCATTGCAGGGAACACCGGGGAGCTGTTTTTT.

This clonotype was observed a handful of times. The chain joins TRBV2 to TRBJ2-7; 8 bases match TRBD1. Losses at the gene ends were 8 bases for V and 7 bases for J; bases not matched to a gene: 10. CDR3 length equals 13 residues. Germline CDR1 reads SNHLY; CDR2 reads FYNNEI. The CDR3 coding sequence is TGTGCCAGCCAACCTGGACAGGGCCGGGAGCAGTACTTC. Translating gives CASQPGQGREQYF.

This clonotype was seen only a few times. CDR3: CATSAVGGHTDTQYF. CDR3 DNA: TGTGCCACCAGTGCCGTGGGGGGGCATACAGATACGCAGTATTTT. This chain connects TRBV24-1 to TRBJ2-3; possible D gene TRBD2, 7 bases. V was clipped by 5 bases and J by 3 bases, with 14 bases between them. CDR3 length: 15 residues. From germline, CDR1 is KGHDR and CDR2 SFDVKD.

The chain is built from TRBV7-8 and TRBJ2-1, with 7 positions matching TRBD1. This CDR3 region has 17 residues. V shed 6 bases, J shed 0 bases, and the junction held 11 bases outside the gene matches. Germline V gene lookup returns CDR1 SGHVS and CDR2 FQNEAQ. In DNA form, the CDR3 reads TGTGCCAGCAGGTTAAGCCGACAGGGATCCTCCTACAATGAGCAGTTCTTC. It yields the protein CASRLSRQGSSYNEQFF.

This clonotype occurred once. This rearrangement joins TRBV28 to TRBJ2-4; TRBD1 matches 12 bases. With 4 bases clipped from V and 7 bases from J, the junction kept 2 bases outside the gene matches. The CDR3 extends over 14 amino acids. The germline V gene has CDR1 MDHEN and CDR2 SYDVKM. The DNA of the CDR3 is TGTGCCAGCAGTTCGGGACAGGGGGCGAACATTCAGTACTTC. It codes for CASSSGQGANIQYF.

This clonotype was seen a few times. This chain's CDR3 is CASSWAGDETQYF. CDR3 bases: TGTGCCAGCAGCTGGGCAGGGGATGAGACCCAGTACTTC. The chain carries TRBV11-2 and TRBJ2-5; D is possibly TRBD1 (6 bases). The V and J ends lost 4 bases and 5 bases respectively, with 11 bases between them. Germline CDR1 SGHAT, CDR2 FQNNGV. This CDR3 is 13 amino acids long.

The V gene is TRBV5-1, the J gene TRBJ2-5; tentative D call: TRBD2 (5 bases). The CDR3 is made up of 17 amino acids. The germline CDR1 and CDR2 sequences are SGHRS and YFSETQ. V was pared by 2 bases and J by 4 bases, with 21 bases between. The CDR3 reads CASSFGRAKPVGETQYF. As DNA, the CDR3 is TGCGCCAGCAGCTTCGGGCGGGCCAAGCCTGTCGGAGAGACCCAGTACTTC.

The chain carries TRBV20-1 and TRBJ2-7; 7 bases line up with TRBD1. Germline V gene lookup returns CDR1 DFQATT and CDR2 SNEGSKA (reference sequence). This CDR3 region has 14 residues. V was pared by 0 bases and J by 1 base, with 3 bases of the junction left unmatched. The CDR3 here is CSARDRDSSYEQYF. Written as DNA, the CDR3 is TGCAGTGCTAGAGATCGGGACAGTTCCTACGAGCAGTACTTC.

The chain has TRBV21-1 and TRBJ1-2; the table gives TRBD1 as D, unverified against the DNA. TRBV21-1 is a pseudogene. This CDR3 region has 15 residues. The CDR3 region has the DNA TGTGCCAGCAGCCCGAGGGACAGGGGTGACTATGGCTACACCTTC. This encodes CASSPRDRGDYGYTF.

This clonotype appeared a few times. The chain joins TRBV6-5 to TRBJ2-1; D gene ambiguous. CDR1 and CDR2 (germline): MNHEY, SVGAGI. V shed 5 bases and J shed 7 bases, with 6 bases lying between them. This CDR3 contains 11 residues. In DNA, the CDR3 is TGTGCCAGCAGTCAAAAGAATGAGCAGTTCTTC. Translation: CASSQKNEQFF.

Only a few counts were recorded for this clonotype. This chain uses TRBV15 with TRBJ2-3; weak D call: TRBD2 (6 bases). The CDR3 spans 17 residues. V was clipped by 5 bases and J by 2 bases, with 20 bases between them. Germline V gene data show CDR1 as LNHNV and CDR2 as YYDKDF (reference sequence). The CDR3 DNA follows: TGTGCCACCAGCCTATGGGCCGGGACTGCCTTCACAGATACGCAGTATTTT. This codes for CATSLWAGTAFTDTQYF.

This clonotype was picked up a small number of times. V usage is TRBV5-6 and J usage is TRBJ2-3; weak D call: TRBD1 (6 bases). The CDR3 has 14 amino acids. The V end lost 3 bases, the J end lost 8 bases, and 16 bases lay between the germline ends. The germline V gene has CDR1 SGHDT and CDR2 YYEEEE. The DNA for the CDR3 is TGTGCCAGCAGCTCCAGGTTACAGGGATCTACGCAGTATTTT. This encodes CASSSRLQGSTQYF.

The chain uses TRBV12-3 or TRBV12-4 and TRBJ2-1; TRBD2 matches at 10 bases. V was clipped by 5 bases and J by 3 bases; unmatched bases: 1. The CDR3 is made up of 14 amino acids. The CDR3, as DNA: TGTGCCAGCAGTGGGACTAGCGACTACAATGAGCAGTTCTTC. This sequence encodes CASSGTSDYNEQFF.

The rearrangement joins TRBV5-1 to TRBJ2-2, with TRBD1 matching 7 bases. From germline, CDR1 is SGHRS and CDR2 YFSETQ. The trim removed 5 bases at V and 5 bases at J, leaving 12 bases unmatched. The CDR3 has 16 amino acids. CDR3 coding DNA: TGCGCCAGCAGAACTACAGGGGTTATCCGAACCGGGGAGCTGTTTTTT. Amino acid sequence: CASRTTGVIRTGELFF. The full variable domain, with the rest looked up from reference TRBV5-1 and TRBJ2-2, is KAGVTQTPRYLIKTRGQQVTLSCSPISGHRSVSWYQQTPGQGLQFLFEYFSETQRNKGNFPGRFSGRQFSNSRSEMNVSTLELGDSALYLCASRTTGVIRTGELFFGEGSRLTVL.

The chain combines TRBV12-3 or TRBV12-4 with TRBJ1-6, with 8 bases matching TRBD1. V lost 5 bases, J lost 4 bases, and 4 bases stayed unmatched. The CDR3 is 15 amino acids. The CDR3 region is CASSPRTGYNSPLHF. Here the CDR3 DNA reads TGTGCCAGCAGTCCGCGGACAGGGTATAATTCACCCCTCCACTTT.

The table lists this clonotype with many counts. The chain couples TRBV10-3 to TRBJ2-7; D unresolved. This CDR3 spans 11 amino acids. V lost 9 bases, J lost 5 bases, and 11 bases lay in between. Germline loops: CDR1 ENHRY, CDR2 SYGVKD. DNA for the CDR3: TGTGCCATGGGGATGGCCAACGAGCAGTACTTC. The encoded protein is CAMGMANEQYF.

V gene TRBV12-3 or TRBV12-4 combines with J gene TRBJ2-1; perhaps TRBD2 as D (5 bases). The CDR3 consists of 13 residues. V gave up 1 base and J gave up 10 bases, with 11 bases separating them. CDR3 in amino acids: CASSLVDYSEQFF. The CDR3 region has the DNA TGTGCCAGCAGTTTAGTAGACTACTCGGAGCAGTTCTTC.

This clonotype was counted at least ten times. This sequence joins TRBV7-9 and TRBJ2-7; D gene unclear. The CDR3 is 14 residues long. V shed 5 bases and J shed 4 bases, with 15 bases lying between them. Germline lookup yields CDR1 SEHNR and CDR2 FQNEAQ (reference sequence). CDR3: CASSQDPNSYEQYF. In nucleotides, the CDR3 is TGTGCCAGCAGCCAGGACCCGAATTCTTACGAGCAGTACTTC.

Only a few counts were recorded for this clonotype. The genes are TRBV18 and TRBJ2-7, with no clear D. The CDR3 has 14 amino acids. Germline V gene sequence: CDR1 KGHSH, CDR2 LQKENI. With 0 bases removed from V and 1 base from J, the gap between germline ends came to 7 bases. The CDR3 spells CASSPPLRSYEQYF. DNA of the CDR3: TGTGCCAGCTCACCACCCCTCCGATCCTACGAGCAGTACTTC.

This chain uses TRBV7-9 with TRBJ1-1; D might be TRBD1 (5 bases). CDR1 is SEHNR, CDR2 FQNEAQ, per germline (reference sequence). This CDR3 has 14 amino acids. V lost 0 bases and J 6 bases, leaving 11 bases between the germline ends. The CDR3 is CASSLALGGAEAFF. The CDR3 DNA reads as TGTGCCAGCAGCTTAGCGCTGGGAGGGGCTGAAGCTTTCTTT.

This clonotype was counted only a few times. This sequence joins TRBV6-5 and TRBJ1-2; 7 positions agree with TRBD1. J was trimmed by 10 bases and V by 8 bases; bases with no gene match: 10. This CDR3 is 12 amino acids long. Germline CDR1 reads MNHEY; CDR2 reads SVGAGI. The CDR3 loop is CASSTGLLAYTF. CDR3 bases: TGTGCCAGCTCGACAGGGTTGCTTGCCTACACCTTC.

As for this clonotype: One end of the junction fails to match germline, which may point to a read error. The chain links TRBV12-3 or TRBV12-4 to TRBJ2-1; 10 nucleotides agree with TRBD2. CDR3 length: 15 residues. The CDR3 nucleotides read TGTGCCAGCAGTTTCAGCGGGAGGGCCTATAATGAGCAGTTCTTC. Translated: CASSFSGRAYNEQFF.